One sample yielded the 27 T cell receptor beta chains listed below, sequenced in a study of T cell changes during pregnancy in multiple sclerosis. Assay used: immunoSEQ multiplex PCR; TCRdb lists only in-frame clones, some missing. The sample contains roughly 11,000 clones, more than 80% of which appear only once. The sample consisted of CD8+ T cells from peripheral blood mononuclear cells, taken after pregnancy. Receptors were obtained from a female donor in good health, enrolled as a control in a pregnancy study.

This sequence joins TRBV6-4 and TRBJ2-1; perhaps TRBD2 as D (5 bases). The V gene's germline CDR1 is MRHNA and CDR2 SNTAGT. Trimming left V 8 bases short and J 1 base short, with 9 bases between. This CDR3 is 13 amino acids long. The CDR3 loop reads CASSRGSYNEQFF. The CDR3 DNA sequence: TGTGCCAGCTCGCGAGGGTCCTACAATGAGCAGTTCTTC.

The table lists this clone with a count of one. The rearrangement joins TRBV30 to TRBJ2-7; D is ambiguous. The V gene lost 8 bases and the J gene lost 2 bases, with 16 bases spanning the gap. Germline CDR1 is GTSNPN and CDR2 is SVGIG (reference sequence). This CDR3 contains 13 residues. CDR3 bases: TGTGCCGGAGAGGTATCCCCAGCCTACGAGCAGTACTTC. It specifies CAGEVSPAYEQYF.

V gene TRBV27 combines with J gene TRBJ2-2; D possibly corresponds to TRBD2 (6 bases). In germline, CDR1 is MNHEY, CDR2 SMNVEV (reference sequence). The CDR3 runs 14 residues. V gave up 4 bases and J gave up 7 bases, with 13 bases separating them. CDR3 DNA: TGTGCCAGCAGTTCGGCGGGGTATATCGGGGAGCTGTTTTTT. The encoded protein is CASSSAGYIGELFF.

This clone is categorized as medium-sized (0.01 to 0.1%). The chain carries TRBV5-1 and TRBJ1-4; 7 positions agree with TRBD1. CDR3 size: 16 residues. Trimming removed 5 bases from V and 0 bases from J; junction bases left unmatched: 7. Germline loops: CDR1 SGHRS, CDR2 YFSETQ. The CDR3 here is CASSIGDRATNEKLFF. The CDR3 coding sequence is TGCGCCAGCAGTATTGGGGACAGAGCAACTAATGAAAAACTGTTTTTT. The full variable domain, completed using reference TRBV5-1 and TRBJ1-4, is KAGVTQTPRYLIKTRGQQVTLSCSPISGHRSVSWYQQTPGQGLQFLFEYFSETQRNKGNFPGRFSGRQFSNSRSEMNVSTLELGDSALYLCASSIGDRATNEKLFFGSGTQLSVL.

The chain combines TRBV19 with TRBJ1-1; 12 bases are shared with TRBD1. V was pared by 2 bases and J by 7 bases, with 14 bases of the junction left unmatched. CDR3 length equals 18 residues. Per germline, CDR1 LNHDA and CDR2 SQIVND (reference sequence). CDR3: CASSIRGQGALGKGEAFF. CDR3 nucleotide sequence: TGTGCCAGTAGTATAAGGGGACAGGGGGCGCTGGGCAAAGGTGAAGCTTTCTTT.

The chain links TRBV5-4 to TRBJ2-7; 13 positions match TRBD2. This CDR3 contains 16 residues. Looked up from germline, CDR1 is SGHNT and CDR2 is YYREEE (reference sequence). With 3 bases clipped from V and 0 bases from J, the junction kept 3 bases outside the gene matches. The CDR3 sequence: CASSWGLAGRSYEQYF. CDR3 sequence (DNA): TGTGCCAGCAGCTGGGGACTAGCGGGACGCTCCTACGAGCAGTACTTC.

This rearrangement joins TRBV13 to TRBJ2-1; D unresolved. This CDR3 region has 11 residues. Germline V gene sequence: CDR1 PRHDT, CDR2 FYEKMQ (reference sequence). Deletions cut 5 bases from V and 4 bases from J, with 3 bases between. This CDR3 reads CASSLYNEQFF. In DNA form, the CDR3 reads TGTGCCAGCAGCCTGTACAATGAGCAGTTCTTC.

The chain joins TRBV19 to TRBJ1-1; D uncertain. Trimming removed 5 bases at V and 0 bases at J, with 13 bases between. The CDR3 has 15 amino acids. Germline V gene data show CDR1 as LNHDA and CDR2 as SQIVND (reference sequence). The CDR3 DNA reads TGTGCCAGTAGTTCCACGGGTGGAATGAACACTGAAGCTTTCTTT. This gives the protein CASSSTGGMNTEAFF.

Here the CDR3 DNA reads TGTGCCAGCAGTTCGGGACAGGGACTCTACGAGCAGTACTTC. It encodes CASSSGQGLYEQYF. The V and J genes are TRBV28 and TRBJ2-7; 9 bases map to TRBD1. V trimming: 4 bases; J trimming: 3 bases; junction bases outside the gene matches: 4. Germline V gene data show CDR1 as MDHEN and CDR2 as SYDVKM. The CDR3 runs 14 residues.

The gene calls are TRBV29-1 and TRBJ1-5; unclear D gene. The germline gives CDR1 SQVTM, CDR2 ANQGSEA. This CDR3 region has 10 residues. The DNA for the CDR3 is TGCAGAGAGGCCCATCAGCCCCAGCATTTT. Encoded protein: CREAHQPQHF.

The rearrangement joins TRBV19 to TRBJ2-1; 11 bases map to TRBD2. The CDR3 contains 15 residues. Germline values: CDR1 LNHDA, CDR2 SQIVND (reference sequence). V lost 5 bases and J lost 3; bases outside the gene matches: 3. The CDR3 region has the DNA TGTGCCAGTAGTCTCGGGACTAGCGGCTACAATGAGCAGTTCTTC. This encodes CASSLGTSGYNEQFF. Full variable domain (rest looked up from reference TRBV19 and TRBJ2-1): DGGITQSPKYLFRKEGQNVTLSCEQNLNHDAMYWYRQDPGQGLRLIYYSQIVNDFQKGDIAEGYSVSREKKESFPLTVTSAQKNPTAFYLCASSLGTSGYNEQFFGPGTRLTVL.

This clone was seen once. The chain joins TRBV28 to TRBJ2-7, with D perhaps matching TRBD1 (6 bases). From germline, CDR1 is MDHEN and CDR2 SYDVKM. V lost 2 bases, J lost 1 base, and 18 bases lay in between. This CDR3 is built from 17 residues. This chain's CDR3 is CASSLPRGSTRSYEQYF. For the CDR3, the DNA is TGTGCCAGCAGTTTACCGAGGGGGAGTACAAGATCCTACGAGCAGTACTTC.

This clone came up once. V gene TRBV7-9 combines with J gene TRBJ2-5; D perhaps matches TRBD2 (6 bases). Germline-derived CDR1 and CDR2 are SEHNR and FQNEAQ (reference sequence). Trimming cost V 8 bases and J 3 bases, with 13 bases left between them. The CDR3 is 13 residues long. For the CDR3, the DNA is TGTGCCAGCGTCGCTGGAGGGGAAGAGACCCAGTACTTC. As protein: CASVAGGEETQYF.

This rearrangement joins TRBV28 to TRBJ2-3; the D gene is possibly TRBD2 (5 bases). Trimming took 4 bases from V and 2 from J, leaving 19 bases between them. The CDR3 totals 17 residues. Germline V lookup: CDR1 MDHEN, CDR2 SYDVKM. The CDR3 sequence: CASSSPFRGITTDTQYF. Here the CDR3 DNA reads TGTGCCAGCAGTTCCCCCTTCCGAGGGATAACCACAGATACGCAGTATTTT.

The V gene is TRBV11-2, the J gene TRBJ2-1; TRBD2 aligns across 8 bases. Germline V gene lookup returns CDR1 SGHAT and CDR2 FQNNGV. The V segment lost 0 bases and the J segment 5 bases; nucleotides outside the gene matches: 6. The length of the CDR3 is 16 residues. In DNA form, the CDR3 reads TGTGCCAGCAGCTTAGAGGGCGGGGGGCAGAACAATGAGCAGTTCTTC. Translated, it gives CASSLEGGGQNNEQFF. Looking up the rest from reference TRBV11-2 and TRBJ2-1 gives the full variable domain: EAGVAQSPRYKIIEKRQSVAFWCNPISGHATLYWYQQILGQGPKLLIQFQNNGVVDDSQLPKDRFSAERLKGVDSTLKIQPAKLEDSAVYLCASSLEGGGQNNEQFFGPGTRLTVL.

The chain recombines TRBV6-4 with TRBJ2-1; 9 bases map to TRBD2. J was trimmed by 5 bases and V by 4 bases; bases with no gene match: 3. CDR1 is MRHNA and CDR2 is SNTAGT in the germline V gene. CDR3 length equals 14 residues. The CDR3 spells CASSGTSENNEQFF. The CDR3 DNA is TGTGCCAGCAGTGGGACTAGCGAAAACAATGAGCAGTTCTTC.

CDR3 sequence: CASSFLGALQNEQYF. CDR3 sequence (DNA): TGTGCCAGCAGTTTTCTGGGGGCCCTTCAGAACGAGCAGTACTTC. The chain links TRBV6-5 to TRBJ2-7; TRBD1 is a possible D gene (6 bases). The CDR3 runs 15 residues. V was clipped by 4 bases and J by 5 bases, with 18 bases between them. The V gene's germline CDR1 is MNHEY and CDR2 SVGAGI.

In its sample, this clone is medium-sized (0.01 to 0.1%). For the CDR3, the DNA is TGTGCCAGCAGTGTATTCGCGGGACTAGCGCACGAGCAGTACTTC. Translating gives CASSVFAGLAHEQYF. The rearrangement links TRBV27 to TRBJ2-7, with TRBD2 matching 10 bases. The CDR3 loop spans 15 amino acids. V trimming: 5 bases; J trimming: 5 bases; junction bases outside the gene matches: 9. CDR1 is MNHEY, CDR2 SMNVEV, per germline (reference sequence).

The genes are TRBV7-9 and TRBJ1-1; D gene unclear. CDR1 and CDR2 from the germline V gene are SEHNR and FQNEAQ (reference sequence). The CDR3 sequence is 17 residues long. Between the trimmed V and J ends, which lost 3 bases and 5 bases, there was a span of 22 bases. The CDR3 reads CASSLELGRASRTEAFF. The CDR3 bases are TGTGCCAGCAGCTTGGAACTGGGGAGGGCATCTCGGACTGAAGCTTTCTTT.

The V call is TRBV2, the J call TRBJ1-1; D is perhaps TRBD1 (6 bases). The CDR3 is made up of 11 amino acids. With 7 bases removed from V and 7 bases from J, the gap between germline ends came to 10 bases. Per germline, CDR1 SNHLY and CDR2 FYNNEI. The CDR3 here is CASKGGSEAFF. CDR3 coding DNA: TGTGCCAGCAAGGGGGGGAGTGAAGCTTTCTTT.

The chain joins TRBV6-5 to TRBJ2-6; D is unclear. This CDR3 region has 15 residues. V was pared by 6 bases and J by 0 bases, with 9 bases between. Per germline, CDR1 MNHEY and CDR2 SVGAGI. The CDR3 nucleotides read TGTGCCAGCAGCTCAGATTTCTCTGGGGCCAACGTCCTGACTTTC. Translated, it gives CASSSDFSGANVLTF.

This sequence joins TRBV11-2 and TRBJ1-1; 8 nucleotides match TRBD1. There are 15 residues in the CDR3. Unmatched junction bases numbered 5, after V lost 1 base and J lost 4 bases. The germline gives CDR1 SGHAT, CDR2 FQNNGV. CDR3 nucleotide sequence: TGTGCCAGCAGCTTAGGGGGGACAGGCATCACTGAAGCTTTCTTT. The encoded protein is CASSLGGTGITEAFF.

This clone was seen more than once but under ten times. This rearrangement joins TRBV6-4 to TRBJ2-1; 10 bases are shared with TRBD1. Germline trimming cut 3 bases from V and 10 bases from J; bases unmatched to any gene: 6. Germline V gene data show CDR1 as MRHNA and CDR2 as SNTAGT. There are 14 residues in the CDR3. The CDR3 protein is CASSEGTGVNEQFF. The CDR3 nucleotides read TGTGCCAGCAGTGAAGGGACAGGGGTGAACGAGCAGTTCTTC.

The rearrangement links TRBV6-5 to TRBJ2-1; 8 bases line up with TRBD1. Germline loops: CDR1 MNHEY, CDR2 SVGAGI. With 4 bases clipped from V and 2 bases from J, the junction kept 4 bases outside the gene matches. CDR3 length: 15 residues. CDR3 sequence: CASSWDRWAYNEQFF. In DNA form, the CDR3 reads TGTGCCAGCAGTTGGGACAGGTGGGCCTACAATGAGCAGTTCTTC.

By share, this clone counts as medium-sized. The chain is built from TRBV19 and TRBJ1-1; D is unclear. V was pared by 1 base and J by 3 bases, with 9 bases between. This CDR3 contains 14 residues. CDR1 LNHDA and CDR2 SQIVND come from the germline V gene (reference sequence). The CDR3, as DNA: TGTGCCAGTAGTATAGGCAGCGTGGACACTGAAGCTTTCTTT. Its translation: CASSIGSVDTEAFF.

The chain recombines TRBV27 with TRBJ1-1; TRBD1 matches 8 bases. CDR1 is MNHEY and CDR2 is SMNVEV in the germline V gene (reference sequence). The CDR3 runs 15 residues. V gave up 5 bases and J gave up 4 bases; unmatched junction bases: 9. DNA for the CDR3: TGTGCCAGCAGTACCCGGGACAGGACGGCCACTGAAGCTTTCTTT. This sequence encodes CASSTRDRTATEAFF.

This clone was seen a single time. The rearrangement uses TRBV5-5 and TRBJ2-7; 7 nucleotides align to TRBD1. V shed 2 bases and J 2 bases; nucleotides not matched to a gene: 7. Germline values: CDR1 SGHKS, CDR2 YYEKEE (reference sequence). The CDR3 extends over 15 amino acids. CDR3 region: CASSFWLQGTYEQYF. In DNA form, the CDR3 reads TGTGCCAGCAGCTTTTGGTTACAGGGGACCTACGAGCAGTACTTC.